This TCR beta chain was documented in a study of human T cells and chemical hapten exposure. Study-wide background: Weekly administration of diphenylcyclopropenone to the scalp of patients continued throughout the roughly 23-week study.

Time point here: pre-sensitization, week 0. The treatment here: therapeutic diphenylcyclopropenone sensitization with weekly scalp DPC. Overall study findings and caveats: Counts of expanded TCRs at PT1 were positively correlated with patch test score.

TCRdb re-derived calls from the RACE reads in MiXCR, one entry per CDR3 protein. The table shows more than 300,000 distinct CDR3 sequences, with 4.5% to 5.5% occurring only once. This clonotype has a count of ten or more. Its cognate antigen is unknown. The V gene end was trimmed by 1 base and the J gene end by 5 bases; junction bases not matched to a gene: 4. The CDR3 extends over 14 amino acids. From germline, CDR1 is DFQATT and CDR2 SNEGSKA (reference sequence). This receptor was obtained from a woman aged 45-60 years with alopecia areata. Some clones in this sample may be carry-over from other donors' samples. The sample was whole blood, taken in connection with sensitization to the hapten diphenylcyclopropenone (DPC). This rearrangement joins TRBV20-1 to TRBJ2-1, with 8 bases identical to TRBD2. The CDR3 sequence: CSARGLAGNNEQFF. The CDR3 nucleotides read TGCAGTGCTAGAGGGCTAGCGGGCAACAATGAGCAGTTCTTC.